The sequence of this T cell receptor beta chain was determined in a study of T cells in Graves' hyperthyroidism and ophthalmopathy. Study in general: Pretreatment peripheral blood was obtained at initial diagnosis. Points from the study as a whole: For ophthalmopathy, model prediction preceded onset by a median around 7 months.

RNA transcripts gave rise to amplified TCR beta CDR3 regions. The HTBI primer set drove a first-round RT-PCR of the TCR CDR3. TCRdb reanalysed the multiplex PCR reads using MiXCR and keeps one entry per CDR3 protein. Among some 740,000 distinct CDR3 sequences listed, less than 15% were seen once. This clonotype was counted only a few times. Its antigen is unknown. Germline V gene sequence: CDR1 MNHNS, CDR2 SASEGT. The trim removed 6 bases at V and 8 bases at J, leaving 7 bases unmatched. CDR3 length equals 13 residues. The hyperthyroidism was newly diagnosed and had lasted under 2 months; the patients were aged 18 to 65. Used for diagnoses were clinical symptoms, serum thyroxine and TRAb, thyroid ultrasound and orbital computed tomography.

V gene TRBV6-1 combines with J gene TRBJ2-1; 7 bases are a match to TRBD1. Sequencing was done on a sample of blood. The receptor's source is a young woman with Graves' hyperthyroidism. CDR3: CASSWTGRDEQFF. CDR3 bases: TGTGCCAGCAGCTGGACAGGACGAGATGAGCAGTTCTTC.